This entry features one T cell receptor beta chain sequence. The sample originates from a study of cytomegalovirus exposure and HLA in healthy donors. Primers: 60 Vbeta forward and 13 Jbeta reverse. Profiling relied on immunoSEQ multiplex PCR, and the TCRdb table lists in-frame clones only, not all of them. The sample holds some 56,000 clones, approximately 80% seen once. The V end lost 2 bases, the J end lost 5 bases, and 9 bases lay between the germline ends. The CDR3 has 13 residues. CDR1 and CDR2 (germline): MNHEY, SVGAGI. The receptor comes from a human donor in good health. This sequence joins TRBV6-5 and TRBJ2-5; D is undetermined. Sequenced input: PBMCs. The CDR3 coding sequence is TGTGCCAGCAGTTACCCTGCTGGCGAGACCCAGTACTTC. This gives the protein CASSYPAGETQYF.